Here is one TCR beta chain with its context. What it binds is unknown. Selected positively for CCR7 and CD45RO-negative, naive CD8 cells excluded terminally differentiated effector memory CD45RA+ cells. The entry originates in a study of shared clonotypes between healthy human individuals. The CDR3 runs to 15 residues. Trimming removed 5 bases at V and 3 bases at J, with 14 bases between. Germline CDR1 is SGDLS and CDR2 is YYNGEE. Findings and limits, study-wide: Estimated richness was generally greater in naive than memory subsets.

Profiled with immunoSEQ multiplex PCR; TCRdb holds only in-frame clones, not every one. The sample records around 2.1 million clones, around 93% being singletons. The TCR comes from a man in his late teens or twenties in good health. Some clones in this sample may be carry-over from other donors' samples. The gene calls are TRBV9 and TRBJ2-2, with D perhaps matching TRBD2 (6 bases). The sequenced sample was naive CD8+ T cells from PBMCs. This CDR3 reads CASRGRSGYTGELFF. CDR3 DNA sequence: TGTGCCAGCAGGGGGAGGTCCGGGTACACCGGGGAGCTGTTTTTT.